Sequencing of this T cell receptor (beta chain) was carried out in a study of blood T cell repertoires in COVID-19. Study background: The United States, Italy and Spain supplied acute and convalescent COVID-19 samples. T cells, B-cell-depleted T cells, or PBMCs supplied cDNA or gDNA.

In the authors' workflow: Amplification of reference gene primers provided the estimated nucleated cell counts. Method: immunoSEQ multiplex PCR; TCRdb's copy keeps in-frame clones and lacks some. V and J calls and clone size are copied from that table; D and trimming were computed from the DNA. The sample lists fewer than 250,000 clones, 75% to 90% occurring once. Germline V gene data show CDR1 as MNHEY and CDR2 as SVGAGI. The CDR3 runs 15 residues. V gave up 5 bases and J gave up 2 bases; unmatched junction bases: 3. This receptor was obtained from a woman aged 40 to 50 with acute or convalescent COVID-19. The sequenced sample was peripheral blood. J is TRBJ2-5 and V is TRBV6-5, with TRBD1 identical over 12 bases. In DNA form, the CDR3 reads TGTGCCAGCAGTCAGGGACAGGGGGCGCAAGAGACCCAGTACTTC. It encodes CASSQGQGAQETQYF.